This entry lists 9 T cell receptor beta chains sequenced from one sample in a study of T cell responses to AZD1222 COVID-19 vaccine. Sequencing used immunoSEQ multiplex PCR; TCRdb keeps in-frame clones, though not all of them. The data contain roughly 160,000 clones, 80% to 90% of them singletons. Sample: peripheral blood, taken on day 0 of AZD1222 vaccination. The source of these receptors is an adult in good health.

Comments on this clone: A junction boundary mismatches the germline segment, possibly from a read error. The DNA for the CDR3 is TGTGCCAGCAGCGAAGGGACAGGGGGCGGCCAAGAGACCCAGTACTTC. Translating gives CASSEGTGGGQETQYF. The chain uses TRBV2 and TRBJ2-5, with 12 bases fitting TRBD1. The CDR3 has 16 amino acids. Germline V CDR1 and CDR2: SNHLY, FYNNEI.

The genes are TRBV3-1 (or the pseudogene TRBV3-2) and TRBJ2-5; 7 bases fit TRBD2. The CDR3 has 13 residues. CDR1 is LGHDT, CDR2 YNNKEL, per germline (reference sequence). The J segment lost 5 bases and the V segment lost 5 bases, leaving 5 bases of the junction unmatched. CDR3 sequence (DNA): TGTGCCAGCAGCTACGGGGGGTGGGAGACCCAGTACTTC. It translates to CASSYGGWETQYF.

This clone is a singleton in its sample. This chain links TRBV7-2 with TRBJ2-4; D unresolved. The V gene lost 6 bases and the J gene lost 3 bases, with 9 bases spanning the gap. Per the germline V gene, CDR1 is SGHTA and CDR2 is FQGNSA. This CDR3 is 13 amino acids long. CDR3 in amino acids: CASSWSDKNIQYF. CDR3 sequence (DNA): TGTGCCAGCAGTTGGTCGGACAAAAACATTCAGTACTTC.

The genes are TRBV29-1 and TRBJ1-1, with D possibly being TRBD1 (6 bases). V lost 3 bases to trimming and J lost 5 bases, with 13 bases between them. This CDR3 spans 13 amino acids. The germline V gene has CDR1 SQVTM and CDR2 ANQGSEA. In DNA, the CDR3 is TGCAGCGTTGAGCCACAGGGCGATACTGAAGCTTTCTTT. Its protein is CSVEPQGDTEAFF.

The chain carries TRBV27 and TRBJ2-7; D remains unclear. CDR1 and CDR2 from the germline V gene are MNHEY and SMNVEV (reference sequence). CDR3 size: 15 residues. Between the trimmed V and J ends, which lost 0 bases and 2 bases, there was a span of 11 bases. The DNA for the CDR3 is TGTGCCAGCAGTTTATCTGGATTAAGCGCCTACGAGCAGTACTTC. Protein: CASSLSGLSAYEQYF.

V gene TRBV6-2 or TRBV6-3 combines with J gene TRBJ2-3; D is uncertain. Per the germline V gene, CDR1 is MNHEY and CDR2 is SVGEGT. The V end was cut by 2 bases, the J end by 3 bases, with 9 bases between. CDR3 length: 14 residues. CDR3 protein: CASSYRHSTDTQYF. CDR3 bases: TGTGCCAGCAGTTACCGCCACTCAACAGATACGCAGTATTTT.

The chain is built from TRBV6-2 or TRBV6-3 and TRBJ1-6; D gene ambiguous. The CDR3 sequence is 16 residues long. Germline V gene data show CDR1 as MNHEY and CDR2 as SVGEGT. V was trimmed by 2 bases and J by 0 bases, leaving 8 bases between them. CDR3 DNA sequence: TGTGCCAGCAGTTACGGCGACAACTCCTATAATTCACCCCTCCACTTT. This gives the protein CASSYGDNSYNSPLHF.

V is TRBV4-1 and J is TRBJ2-7; unclear D gene. This CDR3 has 13 amino acids. Per the germline V gene, CDR1 is MGHRA and CDR2 is YSYEKL. Between the trimmed V and J ends, which lost 0 bases and 5 bases, there was a span of 8 bases. The CDR3 loop reads CASSQDVEDEQYV. CDR3 DNA sequence: TGCGCCAGCAGCCAAGATGTTGAAGACGAGCAGTACGTC.

The chain recombines TRBV7-9 with TRBJ2-6; D is unresolved. This CDR3 is built from 15 residues. Between the trimmed V and J ends, which lost 5 bases and 1 base, there was a span of 9 bases. Germline V gene sequence: CDR1 SEHNR, CDR2 FQNEAQ (reference sequence). The CDR3 bases are TGTGCCAGCAGCCCCCGGATTTCTGGGGCCAACGTCCTGACTTTC. The encoded protein is CASSPRISGANVLTF.